Below, one T cell receptor (beta chain) is given with its context. Its specificity is not known. This sample is drawn from a study of long-term antiretroviral therapy in people with HIV. Broader study findings: Diversity went up after ART and still fell short of transplant donor controls. Pre-ART expanded clones dominated the repertoire at every time point.

The V gene end was trimmed by 4 bases and the J gene end by 5 bases; junction bases not matched to a gene: 10. The germline CDR1 and CDR2 sequences are MNHNS and SASEGT. This CDR3 is 15 amino acids long. Samples were assayed with immunoSEQ v3.0 at survey level. TCRdb's copy holds only in-frame clones and misses some; the assay was immunoSEQ multiplex PCR. Here the sample spans 27,000 or so clones, more than 70% being singletons. Clinicians in the United States treated all participants with HIV. The TCR was taken from a man in his forties or fifties with HIV. This material consisted of unsorted PBMCs, taken 4.8 to 5 years after starting antiretroviral therapy. The chain combines TRBV6-1 with TRBJ2-7, with TRBD1 matching over 8 bases. CDR3 bases: TGTGCCAGCAGTGTCGGACAGGGACGGTACGACGAGCAGTACTTC. Residues: CASSVGQGRYDEQYF.